This T cell receptor beta chain was sequenced during a study of blood T cell repertoires in COVID-19. The wider study: Italy, Spain and the United States were the sources of the convalescent and acute COVID-19 samples. The cDNA or gDNA used as material had been derived from T cells, B-cell-depleted T cells, or PBMCs.

Trimming cost V 0 bases and J 1 base, with 4 bases left between them. The CDR3 is 14 amino acids. CDR1 and CDR2 from the germline V gene are KGHSH and LQKENI. Original data processing: The authors estimated nucleated cell counts from reference gene primer amplification. TCRdb keeps only in-frame clones here, not all; method: immunoSEQ multiplex PCR. V, J and clone size are taken as reported in that table, and D and trimming were inferred from the DNA itself. Here the sample spans some 150,000 clones, 80% being singletons. The receptor comes from a woman between 45 and 60 years old with acute or convalescent COVID-19. The chain couples TRBV18 to TRBJ1-3; D is unclear. Sequenced material: peripheral blood. CDR3 amino acids: CASSPPRSGNTIYF. CDR3 sequence (DNA): TGTGCCAGCTCACCACCGAGATCTGGAAACACCATATATTTT.